These 28 T cell receptor beta chains originate from one sample sequenced in a study of blood T cell repertoires in COVID-19. Libraries were prepared by immunoSEQ multiplex PCR; TCRdb keeps only in-frame clonotypes and omits some of them. The table shows around 70,000 clones, with around 80% occurring only once. The material sequenced was peripheral blood. These receptors were collected from a woman aged 45-65 years with acute or convalescent COVID-19.

The chain recombines TRBV7-6 with TRBJ2-3; 11 bases map to TRBD1. The CDR3 loop spans 16 amino acids. V shed 2 bases and J 4 bases; nucleotides not matched to a gene: 5. The V gene's germline CDR1 is SGHVS and CDR2 FNYEAQ. The CDR3 here is CASSLYGQGAPDTQYF. CDR3 nucleotide sequence: TGTGCCAGCAGCTTATACGGACAGGGGGCTCCAGATACGCAGTATTTT.

The gene calls are TRBV3-1 (or the pseudogene TRBV3-2) and TRBJ2-5; D unresolved. The V end was cut by 0 bases, the J end by 0 bases, with 5 bases between. Germline lookup yields CDR1 LGHDT and CDR2 YNNKEL (reference sequence). The CDR3 loop spans 14 amino acids. CDR3 sequence (DNA): TGTGCCAGCAGCCAAGATCACTACCAAGAGACCCAGTACTTC. Protein: CASSQDHYQETQYF.

The rearrangement uses TRBV5-1 and TRBJ2-1; 9 bases line up with TRBD2. Trimming removed 4 bases from V and 3 bases from J; junction bases left unmatched: 11. Germline V lookup: CDR1 SGHRS, CDR2 YFSETQ. The CDR3 sequence is 17 residues long. The chain's CDR3 is CASSLGTSSRNYNEQFF. The CDR3, as DNA: TGCGCCAGCAGCCTAGGGACTAGCTCCCGTAACTACAATGAGCAGTTCTTC. The full variable domain, its missing parts supplied by reference TRBV5-1 and TRBJ2-1, is KAGVTQTPRYLIKTRGQQVTLSCSPISGHRSVSWYQQTPGQGLQFLFEYFSETQRNKGNFPGRFSGRQFSNSRSEMNVSTLELGDSALYLCASSLGTSSRNYNEQFFGPGTRLTVL.

The V gene is TRBV9, the J gene TRBJ2-1, with 9 bases lining up with TRBD2. From germline, CDR1 is SGDLS and CDR2 YYNGEE. The V gene end was trimmed by 0 bases and the J gene end by 5 bases; junction bases not matched to a gene: 6. There are 16 residues in the CDR3. CDR3 protein: CASSVGGLAGNNEQFF. Written as DNA, the CDR3 is TGTGCCAGCAGCGTAGGAGGTCTAGCGGGGAACAATGAGCAGTTCTTC.

The V and J genes are TRBV29-1 and TRBJ1-1; D is unresolved. Trimming took 4 bases from V and 0 from J, leaving 9 bases between them. The CDR3 covers 13 residues. CDR1 is SQVTM, CDR2 ANQGSEA, per germline. CDR3 nucleotides: TGCAGCGTTGCTGTGAGCTTGAACACTGAAGCTTTCTTT. It codes for CSVAVSLNTEAFF.

This rearrangement joins TRBV10-3 to TRBJ2-7; D gene ambiguous. CDR1 is ENHRY and CDR2 is SYGVKD in the germline V gene. V lost 0 bases and J 4 bases, leaving 7 bases between the germline ends. There are 13 residues in the CDR3. The CDR3 reads CAISESAIYEQYF. Written as DNA, the CDR3 is TGTGCCATCAGTGAGTCAGCAATTTACGAGCAGTACTTC.

This chain joins TRBV28 and TRBJ2-2; the D gene is possibly TRBD2 (5 bases). Germline loops: CDR1 MDHEN, CDR2 SYDVKM. The germline V and J ends were trimmed by 4 bases and 6 bases, with 15 bases remaining between them. The CDR3 is 15 residues long. CDR3 bases: TGTGCCAGCAGTTCCCCGGGGTACCATGCCGGGGAGCTGTTTTTT. Its protein product is CASSSPGYHAGELFF.

V is TRBV6-7 and J is TRBJ1-3, with no clear D. TRBV6-7 is an ORF for which the function is uncertain. V was cut by 8 bases and J by 0 bases, with 11 bases left in between. This CDR3 region has 14 residues. The CDR3 DNA reads TGTGCCAGCGTCGACGGGAACTCTGGAAACACCATATATTTT. This gives the protein CASVDGNSGNTIYF.

This chain links TRBV10-3 with TRBJ2-2, with D possibly matching TRBD1 (5 bases). Germline V lookup: CDR1 ENHRY, CDR2 SYGVKD. The V end lost 4 bases, the J end lost 4 bases, and 13 bases lay between the germline ends. This CDR3 is 15 amino acids long. The CDR3 DNA is TGTGCCATCAGTGCACCAAACCAGGGCACCGGGGAGCTGTTTTTT. Its translation is CAISAPNQGTGELFF.

The chain links TRBV3-1 (or the pseudogene TRBV3-2) to TRBJ2-1; D unclear. The CDR3 has 13 amino acids. Deletions cut 4 bases from V and 3 bases from J, with 7 bases between. Per the germline V gene, CDR1 is LGHDT and CDR2 is YNNKEL (reference sequence). The chain's CDR3 is CASSLALYNEQFF. CDR3 bases: TGTGCCAGCAGCCTAGCCCTCTACAATGAGCAGTTCTTC.

The J gene is TRBJ2-5, the V gene TRBV2, with D possibly TRBD1 on 6 matching bases. Trimming removed 7 bases from V and 5 bases from J, with 20 bases in between. The CDR3 covers 15 residues. The germline gives CDR1 SNHLY, CDR2 FYNNEI. CDR3 region: CASNLQGSGSETQYF. CDR3 coding DNA: TGTGCCAGCAACCTACAGGGTTCTGGGTCGGAGACCCAGTACTTC.

In this sample, this clone turned up once. V gene TRBV10-3 combines with J gene TRBJ1-2, with 7 bases identical to TRBD1. After removal of 6 bases from V and 6 bases from J, the junction contained 7 bases not matched to a gene. There are 13 residues in the CDR3. In germline, CDR1 is ENHRY, CDR2 SYGVKD. The DNA of the CDR3 is TGTGCCATCAGCCTGACAGGGACCGATGGCTACACCTTC. This encodes CAISLTGTDGYTF.

This sequence joins TRBV2 and TRBJ1-4, with 8 bases identical to TRBD1. This CDR3 has 15 amino acids. V shed 6 bases, J shed 3 bases, and the junction held 6 bases outside the gene matches. Germline V gene lookup returns CDR1 SNHLY and CDR2 FYNNEI. The DNA of the CDR3 is TGTGCCAGCAGGAACCAGGGGGCGGCTAATGAAAAACTGTTTTTT. Translating it yields CASRNQGAANEKLFF.

The gene calls are TRBV19 and TRBJ1-1; TRBD1 matches at 8 bases. V lost 5 bases and J lost 4; bases outside the gene matches: 6. CDR3 length equals 14 residues. In germline, CDR1 is LNHDA, CDR2 SQIVND (reference sequence). CDR3 DNA sequence: TGTGCCAGTAGTGACCAGGGGGCGTTCACTGAAGCTTTCTTT. Protein product: CASSDQGAFTEAFF.

This clone was seen once. The chain links TRBV4-2 to TRBJ2-6, with 9 bases aligning to TRBD1. V shed 2 bases, J shed 2 bases, and the junction held 1 base outside the gene matches. Germline V gene lookup returns CDR1 LGHNA and CDR2 YNFKEQ. The CDR3 consists of 16 residues. The CDR3 DNA reads as TGTGCCAGCAGCCAACGGACAGGGGCTGGGGCCAACGTCCTGACTTTC. Translating it yields CASSQRTGAGANVLTF.

This sequence joins TRBV19 and TRBJ1-1, with D perhaps matching TRBD1 (5 bases). Looked up from germline, CDR1 is LNHDA and CDR2 is SQIVND (reference sequence). The CDR3 contains 14 residues. The V end lost 10 bases, the J end lost 1 base, and 16 bases lay between the germline ends. CDR3 bases: TGTGCCACCAAATCGCAGGGCGCGAACACTGAAGCTTTCTTT. This encodes CATKSQGANTEAFF.

V and J are TRBV6-5 and TRBJ1-1; D remains ambiguous. From germline, CDR1 is MNHEY and CDR2 SVGAGI. The CDR3 extends over 13 amino acids. V was cut by 2 bases and J by 5 bases, with 9 bases left in between. CDR3 coding DNA: TGTGCCAGCAGTTACAACCCGGAGACTGAAGCTTTCTTT. It codes for CASSYNPETEAFF.

The chain carries TRBV12-3 or TRBV12-4 and TRBJ2-3; D ambiguous. V was cut by 7 bases and J by 5 bases, with 13 bases left in between. The CDR3 sequence is 13 residues long. The CDR3 reads CASTPITVDTQYF. CDR3 DNA: TGTGCCAGCACCCCAATCACGGTAGATACGCAGTATTTT.

This clone has a handful of counts. The chain combines TRBV7-9 with TRBJ2-7, with 8 bases matching TRBD1. CDR1 is SEHNR, CDR2 FQNEAQ, per germline (reference sequence). This CDR3 has 16 residues. V was pared by 4 bases and J by 5 bases, with 13 bases of the junction left unmatched. CDR3 in amino acids: CASSSTRTGFFDEQYF. The CDR3 bases are TGTGCCAGCAGCTCTACACGGACAGGGTTTTTCGACGAGCAGTACTTC. The full variable domain, its missing parts supplied by reference TRBV7-9 and TRBJ2-7, is DTGVSQNPRHKITKRGQNVTFRCDPISEHNRLYWYRQTLGQGPEFLTYFQNEAQLEKSRLLSDRFSAERPKGSFSTLEIQRTEQGDSAMYLCASSSTRTGFFDEQYFGPGTRLTVT.

The chain recombines TRBV4-2 with TRBJ1-2; 8 bases are shared with TRBD1. V was clipped by 2 bases and J by 3 bases; unmatched bases: 5. Per the germline V gene, CDR1 is LGHNA and CDR2 is YNFKEQ. The CDR3 runs to 15 residues. This CDR3 reads CASSQIQGVDYGYTF. In DNA, the CDR3 is TGTGCCAGCAGCCAAATACAGGGGGTCGACTATGGCTACACCTTC.

This clone was counted a single time. The rearrangement joins TRBV9 to TRBJ1-2; 7 bases are shared with TRBD1. Germline loops: CDR1 SGDLS, CDR2 YYNGEE. With 4 bases clipped from V and 1 base from J, the junction kept 10 bases outside the gene matches. This CDR3 is built from 16 residues. CDR3 bases: TGTGCCAGCAGCCGAGGACAGGCGGAATATAACTATGGCTACACCTTC. It codes for CASSRGQAEYNYGYTF.

The CDR3 DNA reads TGTGCCAGCAGTTTATCGGGCAGCTTGAACACTGAAGCTTTCTTT. It specifies CASSLSGSLNTEAFF. V and J are TRBV27 and TRBJ1-1; D unclear. Germline loops: CDR1 MNHEY, CDR2 SMNVEV (reference sequence). V was trimmed by 0 bases and J by 0 bases, leaving 8 bases between them. This CDR3 contains 15 residues.

The chain carries TRBV2 and TRBJ1-6; 8 positions agree with TRBD1. Germline loops: CDR1 SNHLY, CDR2 FYNNEI. Trimming took 4 bases from V and 7 from J; bases not matched to a gene: 6. The CDR3 runs 15 residues. Here the CDR3 DNA reads TGTGCCAGCAGTGGAGGACAGGGTGGCAATTCACCCCTCCACTTT. This gives the protein CASSGGQGGNSPLHF.

The chain recombines TRBV5-5 with TRBJ2-5; TRBD2 might be the D (6 bases). CDR3 length: 16 amino acids. The V end was cut by 0 bases, the J end by 5 bases, with 17 bases between. CDR1 and CDR2 from the germline V gene are SGHKS and YYEKEE (reference sequence). DNA of the CDR3: TGTGCCAGCAGCTTGGAATCCGCAGAGGCGGGGGAGACCCAGTACTTC. Translated: CASSLESAEAGETQYF.

This clone appeared a single time. This chain connects TRBV7-9 to TRBJ2-5; TRBD1 aligns across 8 bases. Germline V gives CDR1 SEHNR, CDR2 FQNEAQ (reference sequence). J was trimmed by 4 bases and V by 5 bases; bases with no gene match: 3. This CDR3 spans 13 amino acids. CDR3 region: CASSEQGGETQYF. DNA for the CDR3: TGTGCCAGCAGCGAACAGGGGGGAGAGACCCAGTACTTC. Supplemented by reference TRBV7-9 and TRBJ2-5, the full variable domain reads DTGVSQNPRHKITKRGQNVTFRCDPISEHNRLYWYRQTLGQGPEFLTYFQNEAQLEKSRLLSDRFSAERPKGSFSTLEIQRTEQGDSAMYLCASSEQGGETQYFGPGTRLLVL.

For the CDR3, the DNA is TGTGCCAGCAGCTACCGACAGCAAGAGACCCAGTACTTC. Translated, it gives CASSYRQQETQYF. The chain employs TRBV9 and TRBJ2-5; perhaps TRBD1 as D (5 bases). V was clipped by 4 bases and J by 2 bases, with 9 bases between them. Germline-derived CDR1 and CDR2 are SGDLS and YYNGEE. The CDR3 is made up of 13 amino acids.

CDR3 amino acids: CASSSQPGLAGVGFLEQYF. CDR3 bases: TGTGCCAGCAGCTCTCAGCCGGGACTAGCGGGAGTAGGGTTCCTCGAGCAGTACTTC. The chain is built from TRBV4-2 and TRBJ2-7, with 14 bases identical to TRBD2. Germline assignment: CDR1 LGHNA and CDR2 YNFKEQ. CDR3 length: 19 amino acids. The V and J ends lost 5 bases and 6 bases, in that order; junction bases with no gene match: 18.

This chain uses TRBV24-1 with TRBJ2-7; D is perhaps TRBD2 (6 bases). This CDR3 region has 13 residues. CDR1 is KGHDR and CDR2 is SFDVKD in the germline V gene. V shed 3 bases and J shed 9 bases, with 14 bases lying between them. The CDR3 DNA reads TGTGCCACCAGTGATGGGACTGCCCCTGGGCAGTACTTC. Protein: CATSDGTAPGQYF.